This T cell receptor beta chain originates from a study of high-grade serous ovarian cancer treatment subgroups. Study conclusions and caveats: Same-patient tumor repertoires overlapped at about 0.1 to 0.79; different patients barely overlapped.

This CDR3 region has 15 residues. V lost 7 bases and J lost 7, with 20 bases in between. Germline values: CDR1 SGHAT, CDR2 FQNNGV. Concerning this clone: What it binds is not known.

Tumor samples were obtained before definitive surgery or chemotherapy. The protocol was immunoSEQ multiplex PCR, while the TCRdb copy is restricted to in-frame clones and leaves out a portion. The table lists 5,000 to 6,000 clones, around three quarters of them singletons. The V and J genes are TRBV11-2 and TRBJ2-1; D call uncertain. Sequencing was done on a sample of tumor tissue. The clonotype comes from a human donor with high-grade serous ovarian cancer. CDR3 DNA: TGTGCCAGCACCCTTTTAGGAGACCCATCTAATGAGCAGTTCTTC. This sequence encodes CASTLLGDPSNEQFF.